The present TCR beta chain was sequenced within a study of blood T cell repertoires in COVID-19. Regarding this clone: The same CDR3 also results from other DNA sequences found in this sample.

Per the germline V gene, CDR1 is SGHRS and CDR2 is YFSETQ. The CDR3 length is 13 residues. The germline V and J ends were trimmed by 1 base and 4 bases, with 8 bases remaining between them. Sequencing used immunoSEQ multiplex PCR; TCRdb keeps in-frame clones, though not all of them. The repertoire holds a few hundred thousand clones, with 86% as singletons. The clonotype originates from a woman aged 25 to 45 who had recovered from COVID-19. The chain recombines TRBV5-1 with TRBJ2-5; weak D call: TRBD1 (6 bases). Input material: peripheral blood. The CDR3 reads CASSLQGRETQYF. CDR3 nucleotides: TGCGCCAGCAGCTTGCAGGGGCGAGAGACCCAGTACTTC. Supplemented by reference TRBV5-1 and TRBJ2-5, the full variable domain reads KAGVTQTPRYLIKTRGQQVTLSCSPISGHRSVSWYQQTPGQGLQFLFEYFSETQRNKGNFPGRFSGRQFSNSRSEMNVSTLELGDSALYLCASSLQGRETQYFGPGTRLLVL.